Following are 21 T cell receptor beta chains from one sample sequenced in a study of PD-L1 blockade in urothelial cancer. TCRdb's table, derived via immunoSEQ multiplex PCR, lists solely in-frame clones and lacks some. This table has more than 30,000 clones, 80% to 90% appearing once. Sequencing used PBMCs, obtained around atezolizumab (anti-PD-L1) treatment. Every receptor here comes from a man between 60 and 75 years old with urothelial cancer.

This rearrangement joins TRBV4-2 to TRBJ2-3; 8 nucleotides align to TRBD2. Germline V CDR1 and CDR2: LGHNA, YNFKEQ. The length of the CDR3 is 15 residues. The ends lost 0 bases at V and 8 bases at J; junction bases unmatched: 7. CDR3 sequence reads: CASSQDPRSGGTQYF. The CDR3 nucleotides read TGTGCCAGCAGCCAAGACCCTAGGAGCGGGGGTACGCAGTATTTT.

This clone was counted once. This chain joins TRBV19 and TRBJ1-5; maybe TRBD1 (6 bases). The CDR3 sequence is 14 residues long. Per germline, CDR1 LNHDA and CDR2 SQIVND (reference sequence). V was clipped by 3 bases and J by 6 bases, with 12 bases between them. CDR3 protein: CASSMRQGPQPQHF. CDR3 nucleotide sequence: TGTGCCAGTAGTATGAGGCAGGGGCCTCAGCCCCAGCATTTT. Based on the CDR3 plus reference TRBV19 and TRBJ1-5, the full variable domain is DGGITQSPKYLFRKEGQNVTLSCEQNLNHDAMYWYRQDPGQGLRLIYYSQIVNDFQKGDIAEGYSVSREKKESFPLTVTSAQKNPTAFYLCASSMRQGPQPQHFGDGTRLSIL.

This clone was recorded once. V usage is TRBV5-5 and J usage is TRBJ2-4; D remains unclear. With 0 bases removed from V and 0 bases from J, the gap between germline ends came to 4 bases. The CDR3 length is 14 residues. The germline gives CDR1 SGHKS, CDR2 YYEKEE (reference sequence). The CDR3 region is CASSLALAKNIQYF. As DNA, the CDR3 is TGTGCCAGCAGCTTGGCCCTAGCCAAAAACATTCAGTACTTC. Drawing the rest from reference TRBV5-5 and TRBJ2-4, the complete variable domain is DAGVTQSPTHLIKTRGQQVTLRCSPISGHKSVSWYQQVLGQGPQFIFQYYEKEERGRGNFPDRFSARQFPNYSSELNVNALLLGDSALYLCASSLALAKNIQYFGAGTRLSVL.

This clone was observed once. V and J are TRBV28 and TRBJ2-4, with D possibly being TRBD2 (7 bases). The CDR3 contains 17 residues. The germline V gene has CDR1 MDHEN and CDR2 SYDVKM. Trimming removed 5 bases at V and 4 bases at J, with 21 bases between. The CDR3 coding sequence is TGTGCCAGCAGTACCCGGGGAGGGGGAATTGGGAAAAACATTCAGTACTTC. Translation gives CASSTRGGGIGKNIQYF.

The rearrangement links TRBV29-1 to TRBJ1-1; no clear D. The CDR3 length is 14 residues. Germline values: CDR1 SQVTM, CDR2 ANQGSEA. The V gene lost 5 bases and the J gene lost 4 bases, with 17 bases spanning the gap. This chain's CDR3 is CSVNPIGGITEAFF. In DNA form, the CDR3 reads TGCAGCGTTAACCCCATTGGAGGGATCACTGAAGCTTTCTTT.

This clone occurred a few times. V usage is TRBV4-2 and J usage is TRBJ1-1; weak D call: TRBD1 (5 bases). V was cut by 3 bases and J by 12 bases, with 14 bases left in between. This CDR3 is 12 amino acids long. Germline V gives CDR1 LGHNA, CDR2 YNFKEQ. CDR3 in DNA: TGTGCCAGCAGCCAGGCGGGGGAAAGCCCTTTCTTT. It translates to CASSQAGESPFF.

This chain links TRBV15 with TRBJ1-2; D is perhaps TRBD1 (5 bases). V lost 6 bases and J 1 base, leaving 12 bases between the germline ends. The CDR3 runs 14 residues. The V gene's germline CDR1 is LNHNV and CDR2 YYDKDF (reference sequence). CDR3 amino acids: CATRTSTVNYGYTF. Written as DNA, the CDR3 is TGTGCCACCAGGACGTCGACAGTTAACTATGGCTACACCTTC.

The chain joins TRBV27 to TRBJ2-3; D is possibly TRBD1 (5 bases). Germline V gives CDR1 MNHEY, CDR2 SMNVEV (reference sequence). V gave up 8 bases and J gave up 0 bases, with 18 bases separating them. There are 16 residues in the CDR3. DNA of the CDR3: TGTGCCAGCCGTCTCGGTGGGGCAACTAGCACAGATACGCAGTATTTT. Translated, it gives CASRLGGATSTDTQYF.

This chain connects TRBV28 to TRBJ2-7; possible D gene TRBD2, 5 bases. CDR3 length equals 13 residues. Germline V gene sequence: CDR1 MDHEN, CDR2 SYDVKM. V was clipped by 5 bases and J by 0 bases, with 8 bases between them. The DNA for the CDR3 is TGTGCCAGCAGTGCCGGGATCTCCTACGAGCAGTACTTC. Translation: CASSAGISYEQYF.

J is TRBJ1-5 and V is TRBV5-1, with D possibly TRBD1 on 6 matching bases. This CDR3 has 15 residues. The ends were cut back, 1 base at V and 1 base at J, with 9 bases in the middle. Germline V gene sequence: CDR1 SGHRS, CDR2 YFSETQ. The CDR3 sequence: CASSLSTGSNQPQHF. The CDR3 DNA reads TGCGCCAGCAGCTTGTCAACAGGGAGCAATCAGCCCCAGCATTTT.

The J gene is TRBJ1-2, the V gene TRBV18; 7 bases align to TRBD1. V lost 5 bases and J lost 8; bases outside the gene matches: 14. Germline CDR1 KGHSH, CDR2 LQKENI. The CDR3 runs to 15 residues. CDR3 DNA sequence: TGTGCCAGCTCAACTCCTAAGGACAGGCTTCGCGGCTACACCTTC. As protein: CASSTPKDRLRGYTF.

Concerning this clone itself: This sample also contains other DNA sequences that code for the same CDR3. This chain links TRBV6-5 with TRBJ1-5; D perhaps matches TRBD1 (5 bases). The CDR3 sequence is 15 residues long. Germline V gives CDR1 MNHEY, CDR2 SVGAGI. The ends were cut back, 3 bases at V and 1 base at J, with 10 bases in the middle. CDR3 loop: CASSYGQGSNQPQHF. CDR3 coding DNA: TGTGCCAGCAGTTATGGGCAGGGCAGCAATCAGCCCCAGCATTTT.

This chain links TRBV5-4 with TRBJ2-5; 7 nucleotides line up with TRBD1. Trimming took 4 bases from V and 0 from J; bases not matched to a gene: 12. Germline CDR1 SGHNT, CDR2 YYREEE (reference sequence). The CDR3 contains 17 residues. CDR3 coding DNA: TGTGCCAGCAGCGCAGGGGGACCCCAACTTTACCAAGAGACCCAGTACTTC. Translation: CASSAGGPQLYQETQYF.

The genes are TRBV7-2 and TRBJ2-7; 7 bases fit TRBD2. After removal of 5 bases from V and 6 bases from J, the junction contained 13 bases not matched to a gene. Germline V gives CDR1 SGHTA, CDR2 FQGNSA. CDR3 size: 15 residues. DNA for the CDR3: TGTGCCAGCAGCCATACGCGGGGAGGGATCCGCGAGCAGTACTTC. Amino acids: CASSHTRGGIREQYF. The whole variable domain, remainder taken from reference TRBV7-2 and TRBJ2-7, is GAGVSQSPSNKVTEKGKDVELRCDPISGHTALYWYRQSLGQGLEFLIYFQGNSAPDKSGLPSDRFSAERTGGSVSTLTIQRTQQEDSAVYLCASSHTRGGIREQYFGPGTRLTVT.

There are a few counts of this clone. The rearrangement links TRBV7-8 to TRBJ2-4; 7 bases agree with TRBD2. Germline V gene lookup returns CDR1 SGHVS and CDR2 FQNEAQ. The trim removed 5 bases at V and 2 bases at J, leaving 3 bases unmatched. The length of the CDR3 is 14 residues. The CDR3 loop is CASSLGGTKNIQYF. CDR3 nucleotides: TGTGCCAGCAGCCTCGGGGGGACCAAAAACATTCAGTACTTC. Looking up the rest from reference TRBV7-8 and TRBJ2-4 gives the full variable domain: GAGVSQSPRYKVAKRGQDVALRCDPISGHVSLFWYQQALGQGPEFLTYFQNEAQLDKSGLPSDRFFAERPEGSVSTLKIQRTQQEDSAVYLCASSLGGTKNIQYFGAGTRLSVL.

The J gene is TRBJ1-1, the V gene TRBV5-8; 9 bases match TRBD1. Germline CDR1 is SGHTS and CDR2 is YDEGEE. The CDR3 is 15 amino acids. The J segment lost 6 bases and the V segment lost 0 bases, leaving 6 bases of the junction unmatched. DNA of the CDR3: TGTGCCAGCAGCTTGGACAGGGGGCATACCGCTGAAGCTTTCTTT. Amino acid sequence: CASSLDRGHTAEAFF.

The chain uses TRBV28 and TRBJ2-7; possibly TRBD1 for D (6 bases). The germline V and J ends were trimmed by 7 bases and 1 base, with 11 bases remaining between them. The CDR3 totals 13 residues. Germline V gives CDR1 MDHEN, CDR2 SYDVKM. Here the CDR3 reads CASILTGSYEQYF. In nucleotides, the CDR3 is TGTGCCAGCATCCTGACAGGTTCCTACGAGCAGTACTTC.

This chain links TRBV7-9 with TRBJ1-1; 8 bases line up with TRBD1. The trim removed 4 bases at V and 10 bases at J, leaving 5 bases unmatched. This CDR3 has 12 amino acids. Germline CDR1 is SEHNR and CDR2 is FQNEAQ (reference sequence). The CDR3 sequence is CASSYGQGGAFF. CDR3 DNA: TGTGCCAGCAGCTATGGACAGGGAGGAGCTTTCTTT. Based on the CDR3 plus reference TRBV7-9 and TRBJ1-1, the full variable domain is DTGVSQNPRHKITKRGQNVTFRCDPISEHNRLYWYRQTLGQGPEFLTYFQNEAQLEKSRLLSDRFSAERPKGSFSTLEIQRTEQGDSAMYLCASSYGQGGAFFGQGTRLTVV.

This clone came up a few times. The chain uses TRBV5-1 and TRBJ2-3; perhaps TRBD1 as D (6 bases). Trimming stripped 4 bases from V and 6 bases from J, with 18 bases between. Germline CDR1 reads SGHRS; CDR2 reads YFSETQ. This CDR3 has 15 amino acids. The CDR3 protein is CASSTAGTSRDTQYF. CDR3 in DNA: TGCGCCAGCAGCACCGCCGGGACAAGCAGGGATACGCAGTATTTT.

J is TRBJ2-4 and V is TRBV10-2, with D perhaps matching TRBD1 (6 bases). Trimming removed 9 bases at V and 7 bases at J, with 16 bases between. Germline values: CDR1 WSHSY, CDR2 SAAADI. The CDR3 spans 13 residues. This CDR3 is CASASGTKNIQYF. In DNA, the CDR3 is TGCGCCAGTGCTTCCGGGACAAAGAACATTCAGTACTTC.

The J gene is TRBJ2-1, the V gene TRBV29-1; 13 bases fit TRBD2. Germline CDR1 is SQVTM and CDR2 is ANQGSEA. The CDR3 runs 18 residues. After removal of 3 bases from V and 1 base from J, the junction contained 9 bases not matched to a gene. CDR3 in amino acids: CSVDPTSGRRMSYNEQFF. The CDR3 nucleotides read TGCAGCGTTGACCCGACTAGCGGGAGGAGGATGTCCTACAATGAGCAGTTCTTC.